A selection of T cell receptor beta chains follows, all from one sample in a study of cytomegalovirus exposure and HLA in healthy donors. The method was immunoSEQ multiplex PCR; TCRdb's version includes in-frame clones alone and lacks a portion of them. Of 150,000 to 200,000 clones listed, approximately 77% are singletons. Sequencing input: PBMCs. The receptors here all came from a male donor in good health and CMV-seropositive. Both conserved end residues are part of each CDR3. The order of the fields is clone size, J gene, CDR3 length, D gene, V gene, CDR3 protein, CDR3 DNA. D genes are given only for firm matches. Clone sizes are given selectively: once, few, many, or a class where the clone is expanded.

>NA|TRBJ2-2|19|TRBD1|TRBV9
CASSVLGTVPFSNTGELFF
TGTGCCAGCAGCGTTTTGGGGACAGTACCTTTTTCGAACACCGGGGAGCTGTTTTTT
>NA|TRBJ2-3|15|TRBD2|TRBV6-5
CASSGRGESTDTQYF
TGTGCCAGCAGTGGCCGGGGGGAAAGCACAGATACGCAGTATTTT
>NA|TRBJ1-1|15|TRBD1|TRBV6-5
CASSYSTGQSTEAFF
TGTGCCAGCAGTTACTCGACGGGACAGTCCACTGAAGCTTTCTTT
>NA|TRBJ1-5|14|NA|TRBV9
CASSVGQGREPQHF
TGTGCCAGCAGCGTAGGGCAGGGAAGAGAGCCCCAGCATTTT
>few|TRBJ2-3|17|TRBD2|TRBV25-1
CASSEVVTSGGVDTQYF
TGTGCCAGCAGTGAGGTAGTGACTAGCGGGGGAGTAGATACGCAGTATTTT
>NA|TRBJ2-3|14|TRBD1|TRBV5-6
CASTRDRGLDTQYF
TGTGCCAGCACCAGGGACAGGGGGCTAGATACGCAGTATTTT
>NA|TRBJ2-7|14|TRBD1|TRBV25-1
CASSRGTGGDEQYF
TGTGCCAGCAGTAGAGGGACAGGGGGCGACGAGCAGTACTTC
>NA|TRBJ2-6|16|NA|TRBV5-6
CASSLFGGAGANVLTF
TGTGCCAGCAGCTTGTTCGGCGGGGCTGGGGCCAACGTCCTGACTTTC
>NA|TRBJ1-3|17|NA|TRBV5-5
CASSPEVPGGGRNTIYF
TGTGCCAGCAGCCCGGAGGTCCCGGGAGGAGGGAGAAACACCATATATTTT
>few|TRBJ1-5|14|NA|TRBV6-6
CASSPRDSNQPQHF
TGTGCCAGCAGCCCCAGGGATAGCAATCAGCCCCAGCATTTT
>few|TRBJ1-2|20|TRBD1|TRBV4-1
CASSQLVRRDRGRANYGYTF
TGCGCCAGCAGCCAACTTGTGAGAAGGGACAGGGGTAGAGCTAACTATGGCTACACCTTC
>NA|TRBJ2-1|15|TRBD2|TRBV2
CASSNGGGAHNEQFF
TGTGCCAGCTCGAACGGCGGGGGGGCTCACAATGAGCAGTTCTTC
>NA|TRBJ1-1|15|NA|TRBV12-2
CAPRGGPRTNTEAFF
TGTGCACCGCGGGGGGGGCCTAGAACGAACACTGAAGCTTTCTTT
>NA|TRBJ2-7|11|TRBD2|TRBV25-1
CASRAGAEQYF
TGTGCCAGCAGGGCGGGAGCCGAGCAGTACTTC
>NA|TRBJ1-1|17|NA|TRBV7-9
CASSPSILQGGRTEAFF
TGTGCCAGCAGCCCCTCTATCCTACAGGGCGGAAGAACTGAAGCTTTCTTT
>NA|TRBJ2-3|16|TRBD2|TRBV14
CASGTSGGPVEDTQYF
TGTGCCAGCGGGACTAGCGGGGGCCCCGTGGAAGATACGCAGTATTTT
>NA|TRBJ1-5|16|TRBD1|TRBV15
CATSTLDRGSNQPQHF
TGTGCCACCAGCACCCTGGACAGGGGGAGCAATCAGCCCCAGCATTTT
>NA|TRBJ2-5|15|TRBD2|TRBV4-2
CASRPDYPGGETQYF
TGTGCCAGCAGACCGGACTACCCGGGGGGGGAGACCCAGTACTTC
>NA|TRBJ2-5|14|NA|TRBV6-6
CASRTGTTQETQYF
TGTGCCAGCAGGACCGGGACAACACAAGAGACCCAGTACTTC
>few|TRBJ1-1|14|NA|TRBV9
CASSVGPGSTEAFF
TGTGCCAGCAGCGTTGGACCGGGGAGCACTGAAGCTTTCTTT
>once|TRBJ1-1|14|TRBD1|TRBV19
CASSTLRGLTEAFF
TGTGCCAGTAGTACCCTCAGGGGGCTCACTGAAGCTTTCTTT
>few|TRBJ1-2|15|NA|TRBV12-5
CASGSLRGGNYGYTF
TGTGCTAGTGGTTCCCTTCGGGGGGGGAACTATGGCTACACCTTC
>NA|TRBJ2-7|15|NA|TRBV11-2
CASKFSAGASYEQYF
TGTGCCAGCAAGTTTTCCGCAGGGGCCTCCTACGAGCAGTACTTC
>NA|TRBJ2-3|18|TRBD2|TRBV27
CASSSIPVRGASTDTQYF
TGTGCCAGCAGTTCCATTCCTGTGCGGGGGGCAAGCACAGATACGCAGTATTTT
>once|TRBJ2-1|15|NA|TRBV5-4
CASSFGLGTGNEQFF
TGTGCCAGCAGCTTTGGACTGGGTACGGGAAATGAGCAGTTCTTC
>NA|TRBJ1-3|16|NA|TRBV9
CASSVGGGPSGNTIYF
TGTGCCAGCAGCGTAGGTGGGGGCCCCTCTGGAAACACCATATATTTT
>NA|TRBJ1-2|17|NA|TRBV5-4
CASSPRGGARFDYGYTF
TGTGCCAGCAGCCCCCGGGGAGGGGCGAGGTTCGACTATGGCTACACCTTC
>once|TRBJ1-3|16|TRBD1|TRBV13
CASSKRGQVSGNTIYF
TGTGCCAGCAGCAAACGGGGACAGGTATCGGGAAACACCATATATTTT
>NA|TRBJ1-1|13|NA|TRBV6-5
CASRPGLNTEAFF
TGTGCCAGCAGGCCGGGTCTGAACACTGAAGCTTTCTTT
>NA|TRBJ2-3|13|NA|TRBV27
CASSFGGADTQYF
TGTGCCAGCAGTTTTGGAGGGGCAGATACGCAGTATTTT
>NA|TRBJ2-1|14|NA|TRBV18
CASSPGGRDNEQFF
TGTGCCAGCTCACCAGGGGGCAGGGACAATGAGCAGTTCTTC
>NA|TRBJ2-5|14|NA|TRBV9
CASSVYDMQETQYF
TGTGCCAGCAGCGTTTATGACATGCAAGAGACCCAGTACTTC
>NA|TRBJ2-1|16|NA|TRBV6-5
CASSYSRTTLAGEQFF
TGTGCCAGCAGTTACTCGAGAACTACACTAGCAGGAGAGCAGTTCTTC
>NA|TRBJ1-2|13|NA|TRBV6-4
CASSDGGVRGYTF
TGTGCCAGCAGTGATGGCGGGGTTAGGGGCTACACCTTC
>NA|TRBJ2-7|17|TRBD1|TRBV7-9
CASSPSLGQGSSYEQYF
TGTGCCAGCAGCCCCAGTCTAGGACAGGGAAGCTCCTACGAGCAGTACTTC
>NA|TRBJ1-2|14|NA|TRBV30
CAWSPPYLNYGYTF
TGTGCCTGGAGCCCCCCGTATCTTAACTATGGCTACACCTTC
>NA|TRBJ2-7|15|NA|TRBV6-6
CASSSRRAVMVEQYF
TGTGCCAGCAGTTCCCGGCGGGCCGTTATGGTCGAGCAGTACTTC
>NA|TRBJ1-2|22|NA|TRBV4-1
CASSQVGVPRSPATGPDRGYTF
TGCGCCAGCAGCCAAGTAGGGGTGCCCCGGTCGCCGGCCACAGGGCCTGATAGGGGCTACACCTTC
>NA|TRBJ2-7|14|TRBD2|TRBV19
CASTGGGDRYEQYF
TGTGCCAGTACTGGCGGGGGAGACCGCTACGAGCAGTACTTC
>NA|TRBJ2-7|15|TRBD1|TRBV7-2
CASSLRTGLSYEQYF
TGTGCCAGCAGCTTACGGACAGGGCTCTCCTACGAGCAGTACTTC
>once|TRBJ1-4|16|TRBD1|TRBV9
CASSVESTGVGEKLFF
TGTGCCAGCAGCGTAGAATCGACAGGGGTGGGTGAAAAACTGTTTTTT
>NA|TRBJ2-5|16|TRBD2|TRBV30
CAWSNLAGGPQETQYF
TGTGCCTGGAGTAACCTAGCGGGGGGGCCTCAGGAGACCCAGTACTTC
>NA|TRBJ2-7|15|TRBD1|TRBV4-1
CASSQTGQGIYEQYF
TGCGCCAGCAGCCAAACGGGACAGGGGATCTACGAGCAGTACTTC
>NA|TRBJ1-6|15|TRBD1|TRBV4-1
CASRPPGTGSSPLHF
TGCGCCAGCAGGCCCCCCGGGACAGGATCTTCACCCCTCCACTTT